This T cell receptor beta chain was identified in a study of long-term antiretroviral therapy in people with HIV. Points from the study as a whole: All time points showed a repertoire dominated by clones expanded before ART. Increased diversity was seen after ART, yet it remained lower than in transplant donor controls.

At the survey level, the v3.0 immunoSEQ assay was run. Assay: immunoSEQ multiplex PCR; the TCRdb copy retains only in-frame clones and omits some. There are about 16,000 clones in the sample; 88% occur only once, and roughly 14% lies in the top ten. The CDR3 extends over 16 amino acids. Trimming shortened V by 0 bases and J by 5 bases, and 17 bases separated the two germline ends. Germline assignment: CDR1 SGHTS and CDR2 YDEGEE. About this clone itself: The antigen is unknown.

The TCR originated in a woman in her 30s with HIV. This rearrangement joins TRBV5-8 to TRBJ1-1; D may be TRBD1 (6 bases). The sequences come from unsorted PBMCs, collected approximately 2.3 years before starting antiretroviral therapy. The CDR3 loop reads CASSLGTVLGKTEAFF. The CDR3 DNA sequence: TGTGCCAGCAGCTTGGGGACAGTACTGGGGAAGACTGAAGCTTTCTTT.